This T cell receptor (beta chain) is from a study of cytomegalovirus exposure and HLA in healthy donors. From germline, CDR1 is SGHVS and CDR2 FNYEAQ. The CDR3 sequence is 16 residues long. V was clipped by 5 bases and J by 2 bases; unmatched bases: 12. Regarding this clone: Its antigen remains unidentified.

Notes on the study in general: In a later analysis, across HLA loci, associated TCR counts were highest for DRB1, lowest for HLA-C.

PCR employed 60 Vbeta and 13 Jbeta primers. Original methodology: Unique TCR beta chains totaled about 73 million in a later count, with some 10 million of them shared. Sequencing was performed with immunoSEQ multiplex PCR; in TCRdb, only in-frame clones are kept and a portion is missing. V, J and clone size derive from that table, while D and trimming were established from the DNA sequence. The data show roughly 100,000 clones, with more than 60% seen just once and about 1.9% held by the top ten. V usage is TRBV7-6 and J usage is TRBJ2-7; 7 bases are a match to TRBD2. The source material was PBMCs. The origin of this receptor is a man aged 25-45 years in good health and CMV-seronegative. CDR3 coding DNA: TGTGCCAGCAGCCCCCAGGCGGCACTAGCGACCTACGAGCAGTACTTC. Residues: CASSPQAALATYEQYF.